What follows are 6 T cell receptor beta chains derived from one specimen sequenced in a study of control samples from healthy donors and cancer patients. Clones were read by immunoSEQ multiplex PCR, and TCRdb kept only the in-frame ones, dropping some. Among some 150,000 clones listed, 91% were seen once. Sequencing used blood. Source of these receptors: a man under 40 in good health.

The chain carries TRBV28 and TRBJ1-2, with TRBD1 matching 10 bases. V shed 0 bases, J shed 6 bases, and the junction held 13 bases outside the gene matches. The V gene's germline CDR1 is MDHEN and CDR2 SYDVKM. This CDR3 is 18 amino acids long. CDR3 loop: CASSLWKDRGTLGHGYTF. The CDR3 DNA reads as TGTGCCAGCAGTTTATGGAAGGACAGGGGGACCTTGGGCCATGGCTACACCTTC.

This rearrangement joins TRBV12-5 to TRBJ2-3; 15 nucleotides line up with TRBD2. CDR1 and CDR2 from the germline V gene are LGHNT and FRNRAP. V was pared by 4 bases and J by 5 bases, with 7 bases of the junction left unmatched. The CDR3 totals 17 residues. The CDR3 loop is CASGSGLAGGRGDTQYF. For the CDR3, the DNA is TGTGCTAGTGGTTCCGGACTAGCGGGGGGGCGAGGAGATACGCAGTATTTT.

This chain joins TRBV27 and TRBJ2-3; D might be TRBD1 (5 bases). The CDR3 is 15 amino acids. V was cut by 6 bases and J by 2 bases, with 15 bases left in between. Germline values: CDR1 MNHEY, CDR2 SMNVEV (reference sequence). The CDR3 DNA reads as TGTGCCAGCAGGCCAGGGTCCCTTCTCACAGATACGCAGTATTTT. Amino acid sequence: CASRPGSLLTDTQYF.

The V call is TRBV13, the J call TRBJ1-2; TRBD1 aligns across 9 bases. The CDR3 sequence is 18 residues long. Germline V gives CDR1 PRHDT, CDR2 FYEKMQ (reference sequence). Trimming took 3 bases from V and 2 from J; bases not matched to a gene: 13. The CDR3 loop reads CASSFSLTGGADNYGYTF. CDR3 DNA sequence: TGTGCCAGCAGCTTTTCTCTCACAGGGGGCGCGGACAACTATGGCTACACCTTC.

The chain carries TRBV5-4 and TRBJ2-1, with 11 bases fitting TRBD1. This CDR3 region has 15 residues. Per the germline V gene, CDR1 is SGHNT and CDR2 is YYREEE (reference sequence). V was clipped by 3 bases and J by 4 bases; unmatched bases: 3. CDR3 sequence: CASSSGQGAYNEQFF. CDR3 in DNA: TGTGCCAGCAGCTCTGGACAGGGGGCTTACAATGAGCAGTTCTTC.

As concerns this clone: Mismatch with germline at one junction end may stem from a read error. The chain recombines TRBV5-1 with TRBJ2-3; no reliable D call. Germline V gene data show CDR1 as SGHRS and CDR2 as YFSETQ. This CDR3 region has 12 residues. This chain's CDR3 is CASSLDLGLAFF. CDR3 DNA sequence: TGCGCCAGCAGCTTGGACCTCGGTCTCGCGTTTTTT. The variable domain in full, completed from reference TRBV5-1 and TRBJ2-3, reads KAGVTQTPRYLIKTRGQQVTLSCSPISGHRSVSWYQQTPGQGLQFLFEYFSETQRNKGNFPGRFSGRQFSNSRSEMNVSTLELGDSALYLCASSLDLGLAFFGPGTRLTVL.